A selection of T cell receptor beta chains follows, all from one sample in a study of cytomegalovirus exposure and HLA in healthy donors. Only in-frame clones appear in the TCRdb table, and some are missing; sequencing was by immunoSEQ multiplex PCR. This repertoire shows roughly 89,000 clones, around 81% found once; its top ten account for about 1.9%. The sample was PBMCs. These receptors came from a woman aged 25-40 years in good health and CMV-seronegative. Each CDR3 is given with its conserved first and last residue. The D gene is left open where the match is weak. Only some rows state a clone size, as once, few, many or a class for expanded clones.

J gene	clone size	D gene	V gene	CDR3 DNA	CDR3 protein
TRBJ2-3	NA	NA	TRBV18	TGTGCCAGCTCTCTCGGAGAGGCAGATACGCAGTATTTT	CASSLGEADTQYF
TRBJ1-1	once	TRBD1	TRBV4-1	TGCGCCAGCAGCCAAAACAGGGGAGGCACTGAAGCTTTCTTT	CASSQNRGGTEAFF
TRBJ2-2	NA	TRBD1	TRBV10-3	TGTGCCATCAGTGGCTCCCTAGGACAGGGGCCATCCCCCGGGGAGCTGTTTTTT	CAISGSLGQGPSPGELFF
TRBJ2-1	few	NA	TRBV19	TGTGCCAGTAGTGCTCCCCCCCAGGGCTTTATCTACAATGAGCAGTTCTTC	CASSAPPQGFIYNEQFF
TRBJ2-2	NA	TRBD2	TRBV2	TGTGCCAGGGGCGGGGGATCTTTAACGAACACCGGGGAGCTGTTTTTT	CARGGGSLTNTGELFF
TRBJ2-1	NA	NA	TRBV19	TGTGCCAGTAGGGAAACCGGGACTCCCTCCTACAATGAGCAGTTCTTC	CASRETGTPSYNEQFF
TRBJ1-2	NA	TRBD1	TRBV18	TGTGCCAGCTCCGCCGAAGGGGGCGATGGCTACACCTTC	CASSAEGGDGYTF
TRBJ2-5	NA	TRBD2	TRBV6-5	TGTGCCAGCAGTTACTCGACGGGAGGAGAGACCCAGTACTTC	CASSYSTGGETQYF
TRBJ1-1	NA	TRBD1	TRBV25-1	TGTGCCAGCAGCCCTATAACAGGGGGCACTGAAGCTTTCTTT	CASSPITGGTEAFF
TRBJ2-7	few	NA	TRBV15	TGTGCCACCAGCAGAATTGGGGGCAGCTACGAGCAGTACTTC	CATSRIGGSYEQYF
TRBJ1-6	few	TRBD1	TRBV4-3	TGCGCCAGCAGCCAAGATAGGGGACAGGGCCAATCACCCCTCCACTTT	CASSQDRGQGQSPLHF
TRBJ1-5	NA	TRBD1	TRBV6-1	TGTGCCAGCAGAACCGGGACAGGGAACAATCAGCCCCAGCATTTT	CASRTGTGNNQPQHF
TRBJ2-7	NA	TRBD1	TRBV4-2	TGTGCCAGCAGCCCCGGGGACAGCTTATCCTACGAGCAGTACTTC	CASSPGDSLSYEQYF
TRBJ1-4	NA	NA	TRBV6-1	TGTGCCAGCAGTGAGGCCCCAGCGGCCATTACTAATGAAAAACTGTTTTTT	CASSEAPAAITNEKLFF
TRBJ1-4	few	NA	TRBV7-2	TGTGCCAGCAGCTCCCGAACTAATGCAGAACTGTTTTTT	CASSSRTNAELFF
TRBJ2-3	NA	TRBD2	TRBV28	TGTGCCAGCAGTAGGGGACTAGCGGGATTAACCGATACGCAGTATTTT	CASSRGLAGLTDTQYF
TRBJ2-3	NA	TRBD2	TRBV10-3	TGTGCCATCAGTGTGGCGGGAGACGGCACAGATACGCAGTATTTT	CAISVAGDGTDTQYF
TRBJ2-1	few	TRBD2	TRBV11-3	TGTGCCAGCAGCTTAGATCAAGGGACTAGCGTTCAACGGAACAATGAGCAGTTCTTC	CASSLDQGTSVQRNNEQFF
TRBJ1-2	NA	TRBD1	TRBV6-5	TGTGCCAGCAGGACCGGGACAGGGTATGGCTACACCTTC	CASRTGTGYGYTF
TRBJ1-5	few	NA	TRBV19	TGTGCCAGTAAAGAGGGACACTCCCTCGCGGGGCCCCAGCATTTT	CASKEGHSLAGPQHF
TRBJ2-7	NA	NA	TRBV7-2	TGTGCCAGCAGCTTAGGATCCGCTGCCTACTACGAGCAGTACTTC	CASSLGSAAYYEQYF
TRBJ2-3	NA	TRBD2	TRBV27	TGTGCCAGCAGTTTTATGCGGGAGGCGAATACGCAGTATTTT	CASSFMREANTQYF
TRBJ1-5	NA	TRBD1	TRBV6-1	TGTGCCAGCAGTACAGGGGGCGCGAGCAATCAGCCCCAGCATTTT	CASSTGGASNQPQHF
TRBJ2-7	NA	TRBD1	TRBV5-1	TGCGCCAGCAGCTTGCCCAGGACAGGGGGCAAATCCTACGAGCAGTACTTC	CASSLPRTGGKSYEQYF
TRBJ2-7	NA	TRBD2	TRBV5-1	TGCGCCAGCAGCACTAGCGGGAGTGTCTCCTACGAGCAGTACTTC	CASSTSGSVSYEQYF
TRBJ1-2	NA	TRBD1	TRBV29-1	TGCAGCGTTTCCGGGACAGACTATGGCTACACCTTC	CSVSGTDYGYTF
TRBJ2-1	NA	TRBD2	TRBV7-3	TGTGCCAGCAGCCTAGAGCCTTTAGCGGGAGGTTCCTACAATGAGCAGTTCTTC	CASSLEPLAGGSYNEQFF